These 29 T cell receptor beta chains were sequenced from one sample in a study of radiation and T cells in renal cell carcinoma. Time point noted: blood 4 weeks post-SBRT, at nephrectomy. Treatment reported: 15 Gy SBRT to primary tumor, nephrectomy 4 weeks later. TCRdb's copy holds only in-frame clones and misses some; the assay was immunoSEQ multiplex PCR. The sample lists around 140,000 clones; 86% were seen once. The sequenced sample was blood, obtained from a patient whose treatment included radiotherapy and nephrectomy. The receptors originated from a woman in her fifties or sixties with renal cell carcinoma.

The V gene is TRBV5-1, the J gene TRBJ2-7; no clear D gene. The V and J ends lost 0 bases and 0 bases respectively, with 10 bases between them. Germline V gene lookup returns CDR1 SGHRS and CDR2 YFSETQ. The CDR3 contains 15 residues. The CDR3 DNA is TGCGCCAGCAGCTTGGGTCCCAGCTCCTCCTACGAGCAGTACTTC. It yields the protein CASSLGPSSSYEQYF.

This clone has only a few counts. J is TRBJ1-5 and V is TRBV19, with 7 positions matching TRBD1. This CDR3 comprises 15 residues. CDR1 and CDR2 from the germline V gene are LNHDA and SQIVND (reference sequence). The junction had 7 bases not matched to a gene; V was cut back by 3 bases and J by 5 bases. For the CDR3, the DNA is TGTGCCAGTAGTATCGACAGGGAGAGGGATCAGCCCCAGCATTTT. Residues: CASSIDRERDQPQHF. Together with reference TRBV19 and TRBJ1-5, the CDR3 gives the full variable domain: DGGITQSPKYLFRKEGQNVTLSCEQNLNHDAMYWYRQDPGQGLRLIYYSQIVNDFQKGDIAEGYSVSREKKESFPLTVTSAQKNPTAFYLCASSIDRERDQPQHFGDGTRLSIL.

The V call is TRBV9, the J call TRBJ1-1; 8 bases match TRBD1. From germline, CDR1 is SGDLS and CDR2 YYNGEE. Trimming cost V 3 bases and J 4 bases; bases outside gene matches: 5. The CDR3 contains 14 residues. CDR3 DNA sequence: TGTGCCAGCAGCGAACAGGGGGACGGCACTGAAGCTTTCTTT. Translation: CASSEQGDGTEAFF.

This clone was seen a single time. This chain links TRBV27 with TRBJ2-2, with 9 positions matching TRBD1. V shed 4 bases and J 7 bases; nucleotides not matched to a gene: 10. This CDR3 spans 16 amino acids. Per germline, CDR1 MNHEY and CDR2 SMNVEV (reference sequence). CDR3 amino acids: CASSSGTGFGGGELFF. For the CDR3, the DNA is TGTGCCAGCAGTTCCGGGACAGGGTTTGGTGGCGGGGAGCTGTTTTTT.

The chain combines TRBV11-2 with TRBJ2-7; TRBD1 agrees at 10 bases. Unmatched junction bases numbered 6, after V lost 5 bases and J lost 5 bases. Germline V gives CDR1 SGHAT, CDR2 FQNNGV. The CDR3 length is 14 residues. This chain's CDR3 is CASSPGTGDDEQYF. The CDR3 region has the DNA TGTGCCAGCAGCCCCGGGACAGGGGACGACGAGCAGTACTTC.

The chain is built from TRBV5-8 and TRBJ1-5; D uncertain. V lost 0 bases, J lost 7 bases, and 2 bases lay in between. Per germline, CDR1 SGHTS and CDR2 YDEGEE. The CDR3 consists of 11 residues. In DNA, the CDR3 is TGTGCCAGCAGCTTGGAACAGCCCCAGCATTTT. It codes for CASSLEQPQHF.

V is TRBV6-1 and J is TRBJ1-2, with D possibly TRBD1 on 5 matching bases. Looked up from germline, CDR1 is MNHNS and CDR2 is SASEGT. CDR3 size: 16 residues. The V end lost 0 bases, the J end lost 4 bases, and 15 bases lay between the germline ends. The DNA for the CDR3 is TGTGCCAGCAGTGAAGCGCAGGGCCAGGCAGGCTATGGCTACACCTTC. Residues: CASSEAQGQAGYGYTF.

V usage is TRBV4-3 and J usage is TRBJ2-2, with a possible D match to TRBD1 (6 bases). In germline, CDR1 is LGHNA, CDR2 YSLEER. The CDR3 length is 18 residues. The V end was cut by 4 bases, the J end by 6 bases, with 24 bases between. The CDR3 here is CASSPTYPGHTTAGELFF. In DNA form, the CDR3 reads TGCGCCAGCAGCCCGACCTACCCGGGACATACTACGGCCGGGGAGCTGTTTTTT.

The chain links TRBV18 to TRBJ1-2; D is ambiguous. The germline V and J ends were trimmed by 6 bases and 5 bases, with 25 bases remaining between them. CDR1 and CDR2 (germline): KGHSH, LQKENI. This CDR3 spans 17 amino acids. The CDR3 here is CASSDSSDGVSGYGYTF. The CDR3 DNA reads as TGTGCCAGCTCCGATTCGTCAGACGGAGTAAGCGGGTATGGCTACACCTTC.

The chain has TRBV5-1 and TRBJ2-7; TRBD2 matches 9 bases. CDR1 SGHRS and CDR2 YFSETQ come from the germline V gene. The V gene end was trimmed by 5 bases and the J gene end by 4 bases; junction bases not matched to a gene: 13. This CDR3 has 16 residues. CDR3 nucleotide sequence: TGCGCCAGCAGGTCGGGACTAGCAGAGGACTATTACGAGCAGTACTTC. Translating gives CASRSGLAEDYYEQYF.

The chain has TRBV6-1 and TRBJ2-4; maybe TRBD2 (6 bases). This CDR3 has 13 amino acids. V was cut by 10 bases and J by 7 bases, with 17 bases left in between. CDR1 is MNHNS, CDR2 SASEGT, per germline. CDR3: CATRRPGVNIQYF. CDR3 bases: TGTGCCACCCGCCGGCCGGGGGTGAACATTCAGTACTTC.

The chain carries TRBV5-6 and TRBJ1-2; D is unclear. The CDR3 consists of 15 residues. Between the trimmed V and J ends, which lost 4 bases and 0 bases, there was a span of 13 bases. Germline CDR1 SGHDT, CDR2 YYEEEE. CDR3 sequence reads: CASSRSPQANYGYTF. CDR3 DNA: TGTGCCAGCAGCAGATCACCTCAAGCTAACTATGGCTACACCTTC.

In this sample, this clone turned up a few times. This chain uses TRBV2 with TRBJ1-3, with D maybe TRBD1 (5 bases). The CDR3 spans 15 residues. The ends were cut back, 4 bases at V and 0 bases at J, with 10 bases in the middle. Germline V gene data show CDR1 as SNHLY and CDR2 as FYNNEI. The CDR3 DNA reads TGTGCCAGCAGTGGGGGACTGAGCTCTGGAAACACCATATATTTT. Encoded protein: CASSGGLSSGNTIYF.

The J gene is TRBJ2-7, the V gene TRBV6-6; D not resolved. This CDR3 has 15 residues. Germline CDR1 and CDR2: MNHNY and SVGAGI (reference sequence). V was cut by 4 bases and J by 4 bases, with 17 bases left in between. The CDR3 nucleotides read TGTGCCAGCAGTTCCCCCCGATCTCCCAGATACGAGCAGTACTTC. Encoded protein: CASSSPRSPRYEQYF.

This rearrangement joins TRBV5-6 to TRBJ1-4, with D uncertain. This CDR3 is built from 15 residues. Trimming removed 4 bases at V and 0 bases at J, with 10 bases between. Germline V gene sequence: CDR1 SGHDT, CDR2 YYEEEE. CDR3 residues: CASSTAGSTNEKLFF. The CDR3 DNA reads as TGTGCCAGCAGCACCGCCGGTTCAACTAATGAAAAACTGTTTTTT.

This chain connects TRBV6-1 to TRBJ2-7; a possible D gene is TRBD2 (7 bases). V shed 2 bases and J shed 5 bases, with 13 bases lying between them. The CDR3 contains 14 residues. Germline V gene lookup returns CDR1 MNHNS and CDR2 SASEGT. The DNA for the CDR3 is TGTGCCAGCAGTGAACGAGGGGGGAGGGACGAGCAGTACTTC. This translates into CASSERGGRDEQYF.

This clone was counted between two and nine times. The rearrangement uses TRBV6-1 and TRBJ1-1; D gene ambiguous. This CDR3 comprises 13 residues. Trimming took off 2 bases at V and 8 bases at J, with 12 bases between the two ends. The germline V gene encodes CDR1 MNHNS and CDR2 SASEGT. The CDR3 here is CASSETHQLEAFF. The CDR3 DNA follows: TGTGCCAGCAGTGAAACGCACCAGTTGGAAGCTTTCTTT.

The chain uses TRBV29-1 and TRBJ1-1, with D uncertain. Per the germline V gene, CDR1 is SQVTM and CDR2 is ANQGSEA. Trimming shortened V by 1 base and J by 1 base, and 7 bases separated the two germline ends. There are 13 residues in the CDR3. CDR3 coding DNA: TGCAGCGTTGAAGGGGTCGGGAACACTGAAGCTTTCTTT. It yields the protein CSVEGVGNTEAFF.

The chain recombines TRBV27 with TRBJ2-1, with D perhaps TRBD1 (6 bases). Trimming pared 1 base from V and 6 bases from J, leaving 13 bases between. The germline V gene has CDR1 MNHEY and CDR2 SMNVEV (reference sequence). The CDR3 contains 15 residues. The CDR3 region has the DNA TGTGCCAGCAGTTTATTGGCAGGGGTCCCCAATGAGCAGTTCTTC. This translates into CASSLLAGVPNEQFF.

The V gene is TRBV18, the J gene TRBJ2-1; perhaps TRBD2 as D (5 bases). The CDR3 length is 13 residues. Germline V gene data show CDR1 as KGHSH and CDR2 as LQKENI. Deletions cut 3 bases from V and 9 bases from J, with 12 bases between. The chain's CDR3 is CASSPGERAEQFF. CDR3 DNA: TGTGCCAGCTCACCCGGGGAGCGCGCTGAGCAGTTCTTC.

V gene TRBV6-6 combines with J gene TRBJ1-1; 7 bases align to TRBD1. This CDR3 is built from 11 residues. CDR1 is MNHNY, CDR2 SVGAGI, per germline (reference sequence). With V trimmed by 6 bases and J by 6 bases, 1 base remained unmatched. The CDR3 coding sequence is TGTGCCAGCAGGGACAGGCCTGAAGCTTTCTTT. Protein: CASRDRPEAFF.

The gene calls are TRBV7-6 and TRBJ2-7; D is perhaps TRBD2 (5 bases). The germline CDR1 and CDR2 sequences are SGHVS and FNYEAQ. V was clipped by 5 bases and J by 6 bases, with 11 bases between them. This CDR3 region has 12 residues. The CDR3 DNA sequence: TGTGCCAGCAGCCCCTACGGAGGCGAGCAGTACTTC. Translation: CASSPYGGEQYF.

The rearrangement joins TRBV28 to TRBJ2-7; D gene uncertain. The CDR3 is 15 amino acids. Trimming removed 1 base at V and 6 bases at J, with 16 bases between. The V gene's germline CDR1 is MDHEN and CDR2 SYDVKM. The chain's CDR3 is CASSLSDAVRREQYF. DNA for the CDR3: TGTGCCAGCAGTTTATCCGATGCCGTTCGTCGCGAGCAGTACTTC.

The chain uses TRBV4-3 and TRBJ2-3; perhaps TRBD2 as D (5 bases). The germline V and J ends were trimmed by 6 bases and 0 bases, with 16 bases remaining between them. The CDR3 is 16 amino acids. Germline CDR1 is LGHNA and CDR2 is YSLEER. CDR3 protein: CASRPSGWTSTDTQYF. In nucleotides, the CDR3 is TGCGCCAGCAGGCCGTCCGGTTGGACTAGCACAGATACGCAGTATTTT.

The genes are TRBV15 and TRBJ1-3; possibly TRBD1 for D (5 bases). Trimming cost V 2 bases and J 4 bases, with 15 bases left between them. There are 16 residues in the CDR3. Germline V gene lookup returns CDR1 LNHNV and CDR2 YYDKDF (reference sequence). The CDR3, as DNA: TGTGCCACCAGCAGAAAAGGGACTGAAGGGGGAAACACCATATATTTT. It codes for CATSRKGTEGGNTIYF.

V is TRBV15 and J is TRBJ1-5, with D perhaps TRBD1 (5 bases). The CDR3 runs 12 residues. Deletions cut 3 bases from V and 15 bases from J, with 15 bases between. Germline V gene data show CDR1 as LNHNV and CDR2 as YYDKDF (reference sequence). CDR3 DNA: TGTGCCACCAGCAGGGGAAGGGGCTCTTTGCATTTT. As protein: CATSRGRGSLHF.

The J gene is TRBJ2-5, the V gene TRBV7-2; D is ambiguous. Germline V CDR1 and CDR2: SGHTA, FQGNSA. The CDR3 runs 13 residues. V lost 6 bases and J 3 bases, leaving 11 bases between the germline ends. In DNA, the CDR3 is TGTGCCAGCAGTCCCGGACGGGAAGAGACCCAGTACTTC. Amino acid sequence: CASSPGREETQYF.

This chain joins TRBV7-2 and TRBJ2-5; D gene ambiguous. The CDR3 runs 14 residues. Between the trimmed V and J ends, which lost 5 bases and 4 bases, there was a span of 14 bases. From germline, CDR1 is SGHTA and CDR2 FQGNSA. The CDR3 sequence: CASSPDPWGETQYF. DNA of the CDR3: TGTGCCAGCAGCCCCGACCCCTGGGGAGAGACCCAGTACTTC.

The genes are TRBV27 and TRBJ2-7; D ambiguous. Germline V gene data show CDR1 as MNHEY and CDR2 as SMNVEV (reference sequence). CDR3 length equals 12 residues. V shed 2 bases and J shed 12 bases, with 14 bases lying between them. CDR3 nucleotides: TGTGCCAGCAGTTTAGGAGTGGGCGAGTGGTACTTC. This encodes CASSLGVGEWYF.